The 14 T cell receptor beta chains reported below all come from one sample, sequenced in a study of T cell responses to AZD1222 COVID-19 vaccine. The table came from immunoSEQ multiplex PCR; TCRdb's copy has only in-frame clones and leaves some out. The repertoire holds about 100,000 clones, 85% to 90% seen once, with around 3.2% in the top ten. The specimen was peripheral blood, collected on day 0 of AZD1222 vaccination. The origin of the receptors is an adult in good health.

The DNA of the CDR3 is TGTGCCAGCAGTGAAGGAGGCGGCAAGTACCAGCCCCAGCATTTT. This sequence encodes CASSEGGGKYQPQHF. The chain joins TRBV6-1 to TRBJ1-5; no clear D. Deletions cut 1 base from V and 7 bases from J, with 14 bases between. CDR1 MNHNS and CDR2 SASEGT come from the germline V gene. There are 15 residues in the CDR3.

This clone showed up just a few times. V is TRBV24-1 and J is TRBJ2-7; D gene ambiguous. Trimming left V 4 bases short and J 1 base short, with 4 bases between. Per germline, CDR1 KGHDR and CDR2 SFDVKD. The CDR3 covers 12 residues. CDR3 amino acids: CATSESSYEQYF. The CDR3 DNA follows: TGTGCCACCAGTGAATCGTCCTACGAGCAGTACTTC.

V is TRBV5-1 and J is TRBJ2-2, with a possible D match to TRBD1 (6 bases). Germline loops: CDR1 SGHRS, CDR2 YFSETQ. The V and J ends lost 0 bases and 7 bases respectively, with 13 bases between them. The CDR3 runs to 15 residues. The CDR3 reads CASSLVQGPGGELFF. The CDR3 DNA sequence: TGCGCCAGCAGCTTGGTCCAGGGGCCGGGCGGGGAGCTGTTTTTT.

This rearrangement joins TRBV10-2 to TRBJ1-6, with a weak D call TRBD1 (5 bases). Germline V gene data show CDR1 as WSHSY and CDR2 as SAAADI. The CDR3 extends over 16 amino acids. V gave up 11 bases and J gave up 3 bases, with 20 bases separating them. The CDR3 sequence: CARLSTARRYNSPLHF. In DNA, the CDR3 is TGCGCCCGATTATCGACAGCCCGCCGCTATAATTCACCCCTCCACTTT.

The CDR3: CASSQGGAGNEQYF. The CDR3 DNA sequence: TGCGCCAGCAGCCAAGGGGGGGCAGGCAACGAGCAGTACTTC. V and J are TRBV4-1 and TRBJ2-7, with D possibly being TRBD1 or TRBD2 (6 bases each). Germline assignment: CDR1 MGHRA and CDR2 YSYEKL. The CDR3 runs to 14 residues. Trimming shortened V by 1 base and J by 5 bases, and 12 bases separated the two germline ends.

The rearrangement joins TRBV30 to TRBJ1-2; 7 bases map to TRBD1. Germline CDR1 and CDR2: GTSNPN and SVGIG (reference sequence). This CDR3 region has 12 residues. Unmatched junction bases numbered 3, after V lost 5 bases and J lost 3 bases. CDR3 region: CAWGRGYYGYTF. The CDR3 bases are TGTGCCTGGGGCAGGGGGTACTATGGCTACACCTTC.

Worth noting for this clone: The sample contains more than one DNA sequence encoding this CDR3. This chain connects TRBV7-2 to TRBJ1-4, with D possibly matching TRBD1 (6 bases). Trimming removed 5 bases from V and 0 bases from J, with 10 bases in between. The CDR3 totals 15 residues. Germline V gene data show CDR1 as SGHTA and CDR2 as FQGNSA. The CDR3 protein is CASSQQGATNEKLFF. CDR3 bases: TGTGCCAGCAGCCAACAGGGTGCAACTAATGAAAAACTGTTTTTT. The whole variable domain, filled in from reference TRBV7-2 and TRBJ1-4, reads GAGVSQSPSNKVTEKGKDVELRCDPISGHTALYWYRQSLGQGLEFLIYFQGNSAPDKSGLPSDRFSAERTGGSVSTLTIQRTQQEDSAVYLCASSQQGATNEKLFFGSGTQLSVL.

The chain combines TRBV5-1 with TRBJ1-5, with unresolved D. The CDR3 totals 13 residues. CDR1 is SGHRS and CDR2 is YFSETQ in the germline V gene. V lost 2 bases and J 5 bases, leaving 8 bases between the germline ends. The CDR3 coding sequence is TGCGCCAGCAGCTTAAGTCGCGATCAGCCCCAGCATTTT. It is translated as CASSLSRDQPQHF. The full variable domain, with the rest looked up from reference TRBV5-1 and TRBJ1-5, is KAGVTQTPRYLIKTRGQQVTLSCSPISGHRSVSWYQQTPGQGLQFLFEYFSETQRNKGNFPGRFSGRQFSNSRSEMNVSTLELGDSALYLCASSLSRDQPQHFGDGTRLSIL.

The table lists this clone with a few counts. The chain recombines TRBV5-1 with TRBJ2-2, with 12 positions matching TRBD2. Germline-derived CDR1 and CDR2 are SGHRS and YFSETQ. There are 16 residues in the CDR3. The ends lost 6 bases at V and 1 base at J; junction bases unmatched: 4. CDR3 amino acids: CASTTSGGLNTGELFF. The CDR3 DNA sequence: TGCGCCAGCACGACTAGCGGGGGCCTGAACACCGGGGAGCTGTTTTTT.

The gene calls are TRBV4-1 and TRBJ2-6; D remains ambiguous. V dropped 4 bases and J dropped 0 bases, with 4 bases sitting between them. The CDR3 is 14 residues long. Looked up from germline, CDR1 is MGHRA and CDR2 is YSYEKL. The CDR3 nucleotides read TGCGCCAGCAGCCCCAGCTCTGGGGCCAACGTCCTGACTTTC. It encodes CASSPSSGANVLTF.

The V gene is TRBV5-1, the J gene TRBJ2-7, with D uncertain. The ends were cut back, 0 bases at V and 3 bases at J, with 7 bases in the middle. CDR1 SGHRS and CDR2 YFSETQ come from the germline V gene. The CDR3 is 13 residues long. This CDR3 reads CASSLDNHYEQYF. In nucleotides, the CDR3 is TGCGCCAGCAGCTTGGACAACCACTACGAGCAGTACTTC.

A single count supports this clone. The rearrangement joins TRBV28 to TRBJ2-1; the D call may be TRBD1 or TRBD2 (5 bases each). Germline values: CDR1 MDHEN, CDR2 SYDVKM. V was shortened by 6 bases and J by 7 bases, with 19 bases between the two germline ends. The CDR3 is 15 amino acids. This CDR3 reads CASSPEGRRRNEQFF. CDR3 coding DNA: TGTGCCAGCAGCCCTGAGGGACGGCGAAGGAATGAGCAGTTCTTC.

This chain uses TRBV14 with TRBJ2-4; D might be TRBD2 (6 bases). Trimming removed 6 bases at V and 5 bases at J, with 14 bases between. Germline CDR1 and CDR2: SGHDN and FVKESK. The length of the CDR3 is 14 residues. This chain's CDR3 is CASSPTSPENIQYF. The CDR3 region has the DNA TGTGCCAGCAGTCCAACTAGCCCGGAAAACATTCAGTACTTC.

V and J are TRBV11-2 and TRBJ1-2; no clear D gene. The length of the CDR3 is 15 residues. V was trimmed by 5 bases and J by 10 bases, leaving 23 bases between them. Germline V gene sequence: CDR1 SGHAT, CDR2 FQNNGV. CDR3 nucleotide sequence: TGTGCCAGCAGCCCCCCCCCTCTTTTGCAGGAGGCCTACACCTTC. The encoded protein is CASSPPPLLQEAYTF.